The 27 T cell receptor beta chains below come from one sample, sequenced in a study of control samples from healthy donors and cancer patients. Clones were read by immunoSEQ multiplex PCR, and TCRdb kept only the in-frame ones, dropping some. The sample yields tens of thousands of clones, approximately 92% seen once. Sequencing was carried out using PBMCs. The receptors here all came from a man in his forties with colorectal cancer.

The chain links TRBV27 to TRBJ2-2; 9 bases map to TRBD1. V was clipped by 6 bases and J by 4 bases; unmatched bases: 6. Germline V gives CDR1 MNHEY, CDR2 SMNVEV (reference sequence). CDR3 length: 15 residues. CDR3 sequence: CASSKQGAATGELFF. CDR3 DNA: TGTGCCAGCAGCAAACAGGGGGCGGCCACCGGGGAGCTGTTTTTT.

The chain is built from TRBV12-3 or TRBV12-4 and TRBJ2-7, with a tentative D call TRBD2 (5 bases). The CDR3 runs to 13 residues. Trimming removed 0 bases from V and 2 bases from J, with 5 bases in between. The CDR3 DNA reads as TGTGCCAGCAGTTTAGCTAGCGCCTACGAGCAGTACTTC. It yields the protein CASSLASAYEQYF.

The CDR3 region is CASSHDAGTSRREQFF. As DNA, the CDR3 is TGTGCCAGCAGCCACGACGCGGGGACTAGTCGGCGAGAGCAGTTCTTC. This chain links TRBV5-8 with TRBJ2-1; 8 bases fit TRBD2. The CDR3 totals 16 residues. The V gene end was trimmed by 4 bases and the J gene end by 10 bases; junction bases not matched to a gene: 16. CDR1 and CDR2 (germline): SGHTS, YDEGEE.

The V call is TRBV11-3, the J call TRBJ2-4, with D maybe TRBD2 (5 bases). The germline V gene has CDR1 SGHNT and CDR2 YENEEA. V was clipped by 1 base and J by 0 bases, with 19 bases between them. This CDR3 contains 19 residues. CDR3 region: CASSLVSPGGLIAKNIQYF. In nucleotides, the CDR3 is TGTGCCAGCAGCTTAGTGTCGCCAGGAGGCCTAATAGCCAAAAACATTCAGTACTTC. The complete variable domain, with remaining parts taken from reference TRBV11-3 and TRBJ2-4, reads EAGVVQSPRYKIIEKKQPVAFWCNPISGHNTLYWYLQNLGQGPELLIRYENEEAVDDSQLPKDRFSAERLKGVDSTLKIQPAELGDSAVYLCASSLVSPGGLIAKNIQYFGAGTRLSVL.

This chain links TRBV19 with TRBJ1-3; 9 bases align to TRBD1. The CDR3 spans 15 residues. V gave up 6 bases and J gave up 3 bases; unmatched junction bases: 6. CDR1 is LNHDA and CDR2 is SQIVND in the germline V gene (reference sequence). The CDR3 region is CASRLQGAGGNTIYF. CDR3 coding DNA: TGTGCCAGTAGATTACAGGGGGCTGGTGGAAACACCATATATTTT. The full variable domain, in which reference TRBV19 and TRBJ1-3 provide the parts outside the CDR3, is DGGITQSPKYLFRKEGQNVTLSCEQNLNHDAMYWYRQDPGQGLRLIYYSQIVNDFQKGDIAEGYSVSREKKESFPLTVTSAQKNPTAFYLCASRLQGAGGNTIYFGEGSWLTVV.

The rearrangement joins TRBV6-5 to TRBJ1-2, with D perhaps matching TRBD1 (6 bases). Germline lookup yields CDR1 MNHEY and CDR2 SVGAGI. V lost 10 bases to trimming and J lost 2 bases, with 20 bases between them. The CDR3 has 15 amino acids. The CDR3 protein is CATKPSSTGNYGYTF. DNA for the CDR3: TGTGCCACCAAACCGTCCTCCACAGGGAACTATGGCTACACCTTC.

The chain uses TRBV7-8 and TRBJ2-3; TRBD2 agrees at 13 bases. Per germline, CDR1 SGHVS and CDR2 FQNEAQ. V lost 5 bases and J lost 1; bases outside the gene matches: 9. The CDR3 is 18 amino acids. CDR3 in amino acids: CASSPRLAGGLGTDTQYF. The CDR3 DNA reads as TGTGCCAGCAGCCCCAGACTAGCGGGGGGCCTAGGCACAGATACGCAGTATTTT.

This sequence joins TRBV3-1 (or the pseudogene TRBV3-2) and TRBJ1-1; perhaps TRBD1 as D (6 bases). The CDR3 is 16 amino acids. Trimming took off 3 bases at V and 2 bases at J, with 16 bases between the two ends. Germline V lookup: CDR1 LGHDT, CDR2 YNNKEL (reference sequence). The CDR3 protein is CASSHNPVGGNTEAFF. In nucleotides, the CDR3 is TGTGCCAGCAGCCATAACCCCGTAGGGGGAAACACTGAAGCTTTCTTT.

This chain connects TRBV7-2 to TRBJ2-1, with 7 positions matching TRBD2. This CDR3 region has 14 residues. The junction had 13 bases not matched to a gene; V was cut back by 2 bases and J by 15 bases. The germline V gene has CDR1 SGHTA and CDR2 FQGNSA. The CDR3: CASSLTWGGLNGFF. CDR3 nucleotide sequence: TGTGCCAGCAGCTTAACGTGGGGGGGTCTCAACGGGTTCTTC.

The DNA for the CDR3 is TGTGCCAGCAGCTTGGGAGTTCAGGGGGCTGAAGCTTTCTTT. This encodes CASSLGVQGAEAFF. This chain uses TRBV11-3 with TRBJ1-1; TRBD1 matches 7 bases. This CDR3 contains 14 residues. V lost 3 bases, J lost 6 bases, and 7 bases stayed unmatched. Germline assignment: CDR1 SGHNT and CDR2 YENEEA.

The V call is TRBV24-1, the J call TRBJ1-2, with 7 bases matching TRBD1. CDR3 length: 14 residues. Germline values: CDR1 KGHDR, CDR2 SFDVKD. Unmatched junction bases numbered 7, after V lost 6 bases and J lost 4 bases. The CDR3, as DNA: TGTGCCACCAGTTGGAATGACAGGGCCTATGGCTACACCTTC. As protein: CATSWNDRAYGYTF.

CDR3 protein: CASSSRGQETQYF. CDR3 bases: TGTGCCAGCAGCTCTAGAGGCCAAGAGACCCAGTACTTC. The chain couples TRBV7-2 to TRBJ2-5; D not certain. The germline V and J ends were trimmed by 4 bases and 1 base, with 7 bases remaining between them. Per the germline V gene, CDR1 is SGHTA and CDR2 is FQGNSA. The CDR3 is made up of 13 amino acids. Based on the CDR3 plus reference TRBV7-2 and TRBJ2-5, the full variable domain is GAGVSQSPSNKVTEKGKDVELRCDPISGHTALYWYRQSLGQGLEFLIYFQGNSAPDKSGLPSDRFSAERTGGSVSTLTIQRTQQEDSAVYLCASSSRGQETQYFGPGTRLLVL.

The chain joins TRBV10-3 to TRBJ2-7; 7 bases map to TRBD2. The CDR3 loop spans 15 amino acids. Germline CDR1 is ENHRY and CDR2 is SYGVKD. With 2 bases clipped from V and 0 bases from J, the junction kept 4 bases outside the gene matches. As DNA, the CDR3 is TGTGCCATCAGTGAGGGGGGGGTAAGCTCCTACGAGCAGTACTTC. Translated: CAISEGGVSSYEQYF.

CDR3 loop: CASSFERVYTF. CDR3 sequence (DNA): TGTGCCAGCAGCTTTGAGCGGGTCTACACCTTC. This sequence joins TRBV21-1 and TRBJ1-2. TRBV21-1 is reported as a pseudogene. This CDR3 region has 11 residues.

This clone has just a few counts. The DNA of the CDR3 is TGTGCCAGCTCAGGACAGGGGGTTGCTTCACCCCTCCACTTT. As protein: CASSGQGVASPLHF. This chain connects TRBV18 to TRBJ1-6, with 10 positions matching TRBD1. CDR3 length: 14 residues. Losses at the gene ends were 5 bases for V and 9 bases for J; bases not matched to a gene: 4. Germline V gene sequence: CDR1 KGHSH, CDR2 LQKENI.

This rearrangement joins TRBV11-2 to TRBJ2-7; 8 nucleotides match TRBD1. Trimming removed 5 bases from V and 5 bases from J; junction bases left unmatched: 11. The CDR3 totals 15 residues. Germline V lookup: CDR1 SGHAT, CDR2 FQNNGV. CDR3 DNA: TGTGCCAGCAGCCGCAGGGGGGCAGGGGGCGACGAGCAGTACTTC. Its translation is CASSRRGAGGDEQYF.

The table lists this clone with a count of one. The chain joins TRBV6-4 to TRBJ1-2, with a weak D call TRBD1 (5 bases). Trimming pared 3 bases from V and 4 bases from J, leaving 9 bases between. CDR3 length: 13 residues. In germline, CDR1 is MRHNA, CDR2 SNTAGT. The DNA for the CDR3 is TGTGCCAGCAGTGAACGGCAGGGCTATGGCTACACCTTC. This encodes CASSERQGYGYTF.

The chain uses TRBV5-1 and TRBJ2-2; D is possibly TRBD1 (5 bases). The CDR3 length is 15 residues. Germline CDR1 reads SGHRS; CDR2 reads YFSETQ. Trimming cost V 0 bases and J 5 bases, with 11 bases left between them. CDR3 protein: CASSLARVGTGELFF. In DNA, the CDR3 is TGCGCCAGCAGCTTGGCCAGGGTGGGGACCGGGGAGCTGTTTTTT.

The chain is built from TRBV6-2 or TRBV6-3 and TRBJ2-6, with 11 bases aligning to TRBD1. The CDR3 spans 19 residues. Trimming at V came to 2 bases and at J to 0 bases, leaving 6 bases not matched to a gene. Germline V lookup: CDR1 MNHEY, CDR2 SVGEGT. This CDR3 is CASSYISGTGGSGANVLTF. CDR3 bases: TGTGCCAGCAGTTACATCTCGGGGACAGGGGGCTCTGGGGCCAACGTCCTGACTTTC.

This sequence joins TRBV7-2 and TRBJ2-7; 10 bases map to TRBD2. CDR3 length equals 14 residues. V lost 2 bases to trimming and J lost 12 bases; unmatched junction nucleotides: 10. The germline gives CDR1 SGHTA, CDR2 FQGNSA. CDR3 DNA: TGTGCCAGCAGCTTACCAGCGGGGGGGCCGGCGAGGTACTTC. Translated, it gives CASSLPAGGPARYF.

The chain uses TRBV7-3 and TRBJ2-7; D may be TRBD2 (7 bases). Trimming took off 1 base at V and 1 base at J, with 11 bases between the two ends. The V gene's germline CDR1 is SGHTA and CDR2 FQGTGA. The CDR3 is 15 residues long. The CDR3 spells CASSLNGGASYEQYF. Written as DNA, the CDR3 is TGTGCCAGCAGCTTAAATGGGGGGGCTTCCTACGAGCAGTACTTC. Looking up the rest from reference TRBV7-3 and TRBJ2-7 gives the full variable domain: GAGVSQTPSNKVTEKGKYVELRCDPISGHTALYWYRQSLGQGPEFLIYFQGTGAADDSGLPNDRFFAVRPEGSVSTLKIQRTERGDSAVYLCASSLNGGASYEQYFGPGTRLTVT.

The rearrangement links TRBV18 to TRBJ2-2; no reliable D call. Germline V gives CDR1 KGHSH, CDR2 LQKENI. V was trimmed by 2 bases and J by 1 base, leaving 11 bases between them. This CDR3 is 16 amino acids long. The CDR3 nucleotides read TGTGCCAGCTCACCATCCACTTACAAGAACACCGGGGAGCTGTTTTTT. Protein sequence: CASSPSTYKNTGELFF.

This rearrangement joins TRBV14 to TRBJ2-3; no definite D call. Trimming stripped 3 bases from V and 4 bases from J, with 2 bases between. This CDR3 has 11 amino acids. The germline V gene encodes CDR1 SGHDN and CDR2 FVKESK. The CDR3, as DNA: TGTGCCAGCAGCCACTCAGATACGCAGTATTTT. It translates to CASSHSDTQYF.

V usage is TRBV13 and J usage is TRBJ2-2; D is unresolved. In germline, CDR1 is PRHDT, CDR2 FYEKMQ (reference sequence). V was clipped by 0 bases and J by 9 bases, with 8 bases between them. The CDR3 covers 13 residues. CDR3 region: CASSLGPLWELFF. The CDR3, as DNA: TGTGCCAGCAGCTTAGGCCCTCTGTGGGAGCTGTTTTTT.

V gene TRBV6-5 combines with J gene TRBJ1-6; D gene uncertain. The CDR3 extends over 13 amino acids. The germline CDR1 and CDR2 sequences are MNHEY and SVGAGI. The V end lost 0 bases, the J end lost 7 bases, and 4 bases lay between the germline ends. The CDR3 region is CASSYSQNSPLHF. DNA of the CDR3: TGTGCCAGCAGTTACTCCCAGAATTCACCCCTCCACTTT.

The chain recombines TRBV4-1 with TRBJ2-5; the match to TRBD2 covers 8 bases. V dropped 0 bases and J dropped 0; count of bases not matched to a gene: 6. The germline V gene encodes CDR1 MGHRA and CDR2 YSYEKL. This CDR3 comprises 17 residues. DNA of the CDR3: TGCGCCAGCAGCCAAGATTTGGTAGCGGGGTACCAAGAGACCCAGTACTTC. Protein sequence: CASSQDLVAGYQETQYF.

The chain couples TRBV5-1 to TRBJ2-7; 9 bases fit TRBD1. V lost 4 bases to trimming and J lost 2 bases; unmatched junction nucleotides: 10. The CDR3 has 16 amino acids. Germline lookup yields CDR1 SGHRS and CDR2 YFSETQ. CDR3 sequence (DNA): TGCGCCAGCAGCGTCGGCCCGGGACAGGGAACCTACGAGCAGTACTTC. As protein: CASSVGPGQGTYEQYF.